Following are 26 T cell receptor beta chains from one sample sequenced in a study of shared clonotypes between healthy human individuals. This table comes from immunoSEQ multiplex PCR, and its TCRdb copy is limited to in-frame clones, with some not included. The table shows about 2.3 million clones, with roughly 92% occurring only once. The specimen was naive CD4+ T cells from PBMCs. Described subset: CD45RA+ positively selected. The receptors derive from a man aged 18 to 29 in good health. Some clones in this sample may be carry-over from other donors' samples.

To note about this clone: Other DNA sequences in the sample encode the same CDR3. The chain couples TRBV5-4 to TRBJ2-2, with 11 nucleotides matching TRBD2. J was trimmed by 5 bases and V by 3 bases; bases with no gene match: 3. The CDR3 runs 15 residues. From germline, CDR1 is SGHNT and CDR2 YYREEE (reference sequence). In DNA, the CDR3 is TGTGCCAGCAGCTCGCTAGCGGGAGGAACCGGGGAGCTGTTTTTT. Its translation is CASSSLAGGTGELFF.

The chain links TRBV7-3 to TRBJ2-7; D gene uncertain. This CDR3 has 16 residues. V was shortened by 1 base and J by 3 bases, with 16 bases between the two germline ends. The germline CDR1 and CDR2 sequences are SGHTA and FQGTGA. The CDR3: CASSLMAAALGYEQYF. The CDR3 DNA reads as TGTGCCAGCAGCTTAATGGCGGCGGCGTTGGGCTACGAGCAGTACTTC.

Worth noting for this clone: Other DNA sequences of this sample code for an identical CDR3. This chain connects TRBV19 to TRBJ2-7; a possible D gene is TRBD2 (6 bases). The V end lost 5 bases, the J end lost 4 bases, and 9 bases lay between the germline ends. CDR1 is LNHDA and CDR2 is SQIVND in the germline V gene (reference sequence). The CDR3 is 12 amino acids. DNA of the CDR3: TGTGCCAGTAGTTCCGGGGGTTACGAGCAGTACTTC. Residues: CASSSGGYEQYF.

The V call is TRBV2, the J call TRBJ2-7, with D uncertain. Germline CDR1 is SNHLY and CDR2 is FYNNEI. The CDR3 runs to 14 residues. Trimming cost V 1 base and J 0 bases, with 7 bases left between them. The CDR3 DNA sequence: TGTGCCAGCAGTGAAGACGGAAGCTCCTACGAGCAGTACTTC. Translated, it gives CASSEDGSSYEQYF.

The rearrangement links TRBV7-9 to TRBJ1-1, with D perhaps matching TRBD1 (6 bases). Germline V gene sequence: CDR1 SEHNR, CDR2 FQNEAQ (reference sequence). The CDR3 runs to 14 residues. Trimming left V 6 bases short and J 4 bases short, with 15 bases between. CDR3 loop: CASRPSGAGTEAFF. CDR3 bases: TGTGCCAGCAGACCTTCGGGGGCGGGCACTGAAGCTTTCTTT.

V gene TRBV27 combines with J gene TRBJ2-7; 9 bases align to TRBD1. The CDR3 has 16 residues. Germline V gene data show CDR1 as MNHEY and CDR2 as SMNVEV (reference sequence). Trimming at V came to 5 bases and at J to 2 bases, leaving 10 bases not matched to a gene. CDR3 in amino acids: CASSLRTGARPYEQYF. As DNA, the CDR3 is TGTGCCAGCAGTCTTCGGACAGGGGCGCGTCCCTACGAGCAGTACTTC.

CDR3 protein: CASSLEGGQISTDTQYF. The DNA of the CDR3 is TGCGCCAGCAGCTTGGAAGGCGGGCAGATTTCCACAGATACGCAGTATTTT. The genes are TRBV5-1 and TRBJ2-3, with D tentatively TRBD2 (5 bases). The germline gives CDR1 SGHRS, CDR2 YFSETQ. The V and J ends lost 0 bases and 2 bases respectively, with 16 bases between them. The CDR3 sequence is 17 residues long.

Only a few counts were recorded for this clone. Other DNA sequences from this sample encode an identical CDR3 as well. The rearrangement links TRBV5-1 to TRBJ1-1, with a weak D call TRBD1 (6 bases). Looked up from germline, CDR1 is SGHRS and CDR2 is YFSETQ. The CDR3 is made up of 14 amino acids. The germline V and J ends were trimmed by 2 bases and 1 base, with 9 bases remaining between them. CDR3: CASSLGGPNTEAFF. CDR3 nucleotides: TGCGCCAGCAGCTTAGGGGGTCCGAACACTGAAGCTTTCTTT.

The chain employs TRBV7-2 and TRBJ2-2; D is unclear. Per germline, CDR1 SGHTA and CDR2 FQGNSA. CDR3 length: 13 amino acids. V lost 5 bases and J 6 bases, leaving 10 bases between the germline ends. DNA of the CDR3: TGTGCCAGCAGCCCGTACACGGCCGGGGAGCTGTTTTTT. Its protein is CASSPYTAGELFF.

This sequence joins TRBV19 and TRBJ2-7, with 9 nucleotides matching TRBD1. V dropped 3 bases and J dropped 2; count of bases not matched to a gene: 2. This CDR3 comprises 14 residues. Germline V gene sequence: CDR1 LNHDA, CDR2 SQIVND (reference sequence). CDR3 nucleotides: TGTGCCAGTAGTATGGGACAGGGACCCTACGAGCAGTACTTC. Its protein is CASSMGQGPYEQYF.

This clone was recorded once. The same CDR3 is also encoded by other DNA sequences in this sample. The chain employs TRBV19 and TRBJ2-3; unclear D gene. V gave up 8 bases and J gave up 5 bases, with 8 bases separating them. The germline gives CDR1 LNHDA, CDR2 SQIVND (reference sequence). The CDR3 runs to 11 residues. The CDR3 bases are TGTGCCAGTGCGGTGGGAGATACGCAGTATTTT. This translates into CASAVGDTQYF.

This clone was seen just once. The chain uses TRBV5-4 and TRBJ2-1; D is perhaps TRBD1 (5 bases). Trimming pared 2 bases from V and 4 bases from J, leaving 13 bases between. Germline V CDR1 and CDR2: SGHNT, YYREEE (reference sequence). This CDR3 has 15 residues. CDR3 nucleotides: TGTGCCAGCAGCTTATCAAGGGGCGCATACAATGAGCAGTTCTTC. This translates into CASSLSRGAYNEQFF.

The rearrangement uses TRBV14 and TRBJ1-2; D possibly corresponds to TRBD1 (5 bases). The CDR3 is 16 amino acids. Trimming took 0 bases from V and 4 from J, leaving 15 bases between them. Germline V lookup: CDR1 SGHDN, CDR2 FVKESK. CDR3: CASSQDLGRVGYGYTF. The CDR3 DNA is TGTGCCAGCAGCCAAGATCTAGGCAGGGTCGGCTATGGCTACACCTTC. The full variable domain, rest sourced from reference TRBV14 and TRBJ1-2, is EAGVTQFPSHSVIEKGQTVTLRCDPISGHDNLYWYRRVMGKEIKFLLHFVKESKQDESGMPNNRFLAERTGGTYSTLKVQPAELEDSGVYFCASSQDLGRVGYGYTFGSGTRLTVV.

V is TRBV7-9 and J is TRBJ1-2; D possibly corresponds to TRBD1 (5 bases). The CDR3 has 11 amino acids. Germline CDR1 and CDR2: SEHNR and FQNEAQ (reference sequence). V was trimmed by 5 bases and J by 7 bases, leaving 8 bases between them. CDR3 in DNA: TGTGCCAGCAGCCAAGGGGCTGGCTACACCTTC. This encodes CASSQGAGYTF.

The chain joins TRBV5-1 to TRBJ1-3; D is perhaps TRBD1 (6 bases). Trimming removed 4 bases from V and 0 bases from J, with 14 bases in between. This CDR3 region has 16 residues. Germline loops: CDR1 SGHRS, CDR2 YFSETQ. CDR3 bases: TGCGCCAGCAGCCCCGCCAACAGGGCCTCTGGAAACACCATATATTTT. This translates into CASSPANRASGNTIYF.

This chain joins TRBV11-3 and TRBJ2-5, with 9 bases that match TRBD1. The CDR3 is 14 residues long. Germline assignment: CDR1 SGHNT and CDR2 YENEEA. J lost 4 bases, V lost 5 bases, and 5 bases had no gene match. CDR3 in amino acids: CASSRGQGAETQYF. Written as DNA, the CDR3 is TGTGCCAGCAGCCGGGGACAGGGAGCAGAGACCCAGTACTTC.

This chain uses TRBV5-1 with TRBJ2-7, with D perhaps TRBD1 (6 bases). V lost 1 base to trimming and J lost 5 bases, with 13 bases between them. Per germline, CDR1 SGHRS and CDR2 YFSETQ. CDR3 size: 14 residues. The CDR3 sequence is CASSLITGSDEQYF. The CDR3 bases are TGCGCCAGCAGCTTGATAACAGGGTCGGACGAGCAGTACTTC.

A word on this clone: Other nucleotide sequences in the sample specify the same CDR3. This chain connects TRBV2 to TRBJ2-5, with D maybe TRBD2 (5 bases). Germline V gives CDR1 SNHLY, CDR2 FYNNEI. The V and J ends lost 4 bases and 2 bases respectively, with 11 bases between them. CDR3 length: 14 residues. The CDR3, as DNA: TGTGCCAGCAGTGGAGCTGGCGGGCAAGAGACCCAGTACTTC. Translated, it gives CASSGAGGQETQYF. The full variable domain, in which reference TRBV2 and TRBJ2-5 provide the parts outside the CDR3, is EPEVTQTPSHQVTQMGQEVILRCVPISNHLYFYWYRQILGQKVEFLVSFYNNEISEKSEIFDDQFSVERPDGSNFTLKIRSTKLEDSAMYFCASSGAGGQETQYFGPGTRLLVL.

The rearrangement uses TRBV7-9 and TRBJ2-3; D is uncertain. Deletions cut 8 bases from V and 3 bases from J, with 9 bases between. The CDR3 has 12 residues. Germline V gives CDR1 SEHNR, CDR2 FQNEAQ (reference sequence). CDR3 sequence: CASAKETDTQYF. The CDR3 DNA reads as TGTGCCAGCGCGAAAGAGACAGATACGCAGTATTTT.

The chain is built from TRBV5-4 and TRBJ1-6; D perhaps matches TRBD1 (5 bases). There are 13 residues in the CDR3. The germline gives CDR1 SGHNT, CDR2 YYREEE (reference sequence). Trimming cost V 4 bases and J 6 bases, with 8 bases left between them. DNA for the CDR3: TGTGCCAGCAGCACTGACAGTAATTCACCCCTCCACTTT. Its protein product is CASSTDSNSPLHF.

CDR3 amino acids: CASSLNRLYEQYF. CDR3 coding DNA: TGCGCCAGCAGCTTAAACAGACTCTACGAGCAGTACTTC. V usage is TRBV5-1 and J usage is TRBJ2-7; unclear D gene. The V and J ends lost 2 bases and 3 bases respectively, with 9 bases between them. CDR1 is SGHRS and CDR2 is YFSETQ in the germline V gene. This CDR3 spans 13 amino acids.

This clone was detected once. The chain combines TRBV2 with TRBJ2-2, with 7 nucleotides matching TRBD1. Germline loops: CDR1 SNHLY, CDR2 FYNNEI. V lost 2 bases, J lost 1 base, and 4 bases stayed unmatched. The length of the CDR3 is 16 residues. CDR3 sequence: CASSERGQENTGELFF. DNA for the CDR3: TGTGCCAGCAGTGAAAGAGGACAGGAGAACACCGGGGAGCTGTTTTTT. The full variable domain, completed using reference TRBV2 and TRBJ2-2, is EPEVTQTPSHQVTQMGQEVILRCVPISNHLYFYWYRQILGQKVEFLVSFYNNEISEKSEIFDDQFSVERPDGSNFTLKIRSTKLEDSAMYFCASSERGQENTGELFFGEGSRLTVL.

This clone was detected a few times. J is TRBJ1-1 and V is TRBV7-3, with 7 bases that match TRBD1. Per germline, CDR1 SGHTA and CDR2 FQGTGA. The V gene end was trimmed by 0 bases and the J gene end by 4 bases; junction bases not matched to a gene: 2. CDR3 length: 14 amino acids. The CDR3 sequence is CASSLTGQSTEAFF. The CDR3 DNA sequence: TGTGCCAGCAGCTTAACGGGACAGAGCACTGAAGCTTTCTTT.

The chain uses TRBV5-1 and TRBJ1-1; possibly TRBD1 for D (5 bases). Between the trimmed V and J ends, which lost 3 bases and 4 bases, there was a span of 13 bases. The CDR3 contains 14 residues. CDR1 and CDR2 (germline): SGHRS, YFSETQ. CDR3 bases: TGCGCCAGCAGCTGGGAGGGGAGTAGCACTGAAGCTTTCTTT. Its translation is CASSWEGSSTEAFF. The full variable domain, completed using reference TRBV5-1 and TRBJ1-1, is KAGVTQTPRYLIKTRGQQVTLSCSPISGHRSVSWYQQTPGQGLQFLFEYFSETQRNKGNFPGRFSGRQFSNSRSEMNVSTLELGDSALYLCASSWEGSSTEAFFGQGTRLTVV.

The chain recombines TRBV6-6 with TRBJ2-7; D is unresolved. Trimming shortened V by 0 bases and J by 6 bases, and 18 bases separated the two germline ends. This CDR3 region has 16 residues. CDR1 is MNHNY and CDR2 is SVGAGI in the germline V gene (reference sequence). CDR3 coding DNA: TGTGCCAGCAGTTACTCCCCGGGCCCTATAAGTTCCGAGCAGTACTTC. Protein: CASSYSPGPISSEQYF.

This sequence joins TRBV28 and TRBJ1-5; maybe TRBD1 (6 bases). Germline loops: CDR1 MDHEN, CDR2 SYDVKM. This CDR3 is 15 amino acids long. Trimming shortened V by 5 bases and J by 6 bases, and 17 bases separated the two germline ends. The CDR3 here is CASSTIQGLTQPQHF. The CDR3 DNA is TGTGCCAGCAGTACGATACAGGGACTAACTCAGCCCCAGCATTTT. Full variable domain (rest looked up from reference TRBV28 and TRBJ1-5): DVKVTQSSRYLVKRTGEKVFLECVQDMDHENMFWYRQDPGLGLRLIYFSYDVKMKEKGDIPEGYSVSREKKERFSLILESASTNQTSMYLCASSTIQGLTQPQHFGDGTRLSIL.